This T cell receptor beta chain is drawn from a study of regulatory T cells in long-lasting Graves disease. Overall study findings and caveats: Not thyroid tissue but only peripheral blood was studied. Repertoires from persistent disease leaned toward TRBV28, TRBJ1-2 and TRBJ2-5. Shared public clonotypes totalled over 2,500 in persistent patients, compared with roughly 970 in new patients.

In its sample, this clonotype was seen a few times. The antigen remains undetermined. Arm-PCR of CDR3 regions and iRepertoire HTBI primers were used to build TCR beta libraries. As processed by the authors: From all samples, identification returned 14 TRBJ and about 63 TRBV segments. A single record per CDR3 protein comes from TCRdb applying MiXCR to the multiplex PCR reads. The V and J calls were not made by the authors but by TCRdb's processing. The data contain roughly 450,000 distinct CDR3 sequences, roughly 20% of them singletons. As to time point: persistent/refractory GD, antithyroid drugs over 5 years with positive TRAb. The TCR library was prepared using RNA isolated from PBMCs. The CDR3 spans 14 residues. Germline CDR1 and CDR2: KGHSH and LQKENI. Trimming took 3 bases from V and 2 from J, leaving 10 bases between them.

The TCR originated in a female donor with Graves disease. This sample comprised peripheral blood mononuclear cells (PBMCs), obtained when the disease was refractory, from a patient treated with antithyroid drugs. The V gene is TRBV18, the J gene TRBJ1-1; no definite D call. The DNA of the CDR3 is TGTGCCAGCTCACCGGTTCCCGCCAACACTGAAGCTTTCTTT. Translation: CASSPVPANTEAFF.